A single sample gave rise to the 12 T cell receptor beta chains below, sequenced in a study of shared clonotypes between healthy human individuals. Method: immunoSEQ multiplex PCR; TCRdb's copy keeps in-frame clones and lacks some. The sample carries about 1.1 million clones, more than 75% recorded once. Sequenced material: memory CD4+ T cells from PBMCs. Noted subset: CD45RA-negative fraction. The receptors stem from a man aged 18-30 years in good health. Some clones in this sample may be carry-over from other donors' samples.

The CDR3, as DNA: TGTGCCAGCAGTTACTCGGACAGGTATCAGCCCCAGCATTTT. Its protein product is CASSYSDRYQPQHF. The chain couples TRBV6-6 to TRBJ1-5; TRBD1 aligns across 7 bases. This CDR3 contains 14 residues. CDR1 and CDR2 (germline): MNHNY, SVGAGI (reference sequence). The ends lost 0 bases at V and 5 bases at J; junction bases unmatched: 1.

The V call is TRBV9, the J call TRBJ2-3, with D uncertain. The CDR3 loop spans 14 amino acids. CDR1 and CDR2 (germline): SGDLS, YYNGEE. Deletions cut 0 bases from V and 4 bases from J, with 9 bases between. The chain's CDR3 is CASSVGLIADTQYF. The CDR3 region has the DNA TGTGCCAGCAGCGTAGGACTGATCGCAGATACGCAGTATTTT. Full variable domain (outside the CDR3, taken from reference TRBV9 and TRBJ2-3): DSGVTQTPKHLITATGQRVTLRCSPRSGDLSVYWYQQSLDQGLQFLIQYYNGEERAKGNILERFSAQQFPDLHSELNLSSLELGDSALYFCASSVGLIADTQYFGPGTRLTVL.

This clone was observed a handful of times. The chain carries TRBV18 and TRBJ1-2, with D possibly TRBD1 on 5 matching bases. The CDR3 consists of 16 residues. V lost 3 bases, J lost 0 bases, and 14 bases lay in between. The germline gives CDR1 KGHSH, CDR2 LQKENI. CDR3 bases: TGTGCCAGCTCACCGAGCAGACAGCAAACTAACTATGGCTACACCTTC. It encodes CASSPSRQQTNYGYTF.

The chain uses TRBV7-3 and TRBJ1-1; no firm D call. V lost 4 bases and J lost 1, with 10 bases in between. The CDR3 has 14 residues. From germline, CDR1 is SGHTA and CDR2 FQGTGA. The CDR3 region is CASSSTTGNTEAFF. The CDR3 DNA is TGTGCCAGCAGCTCTACGACGGGGAACACTGAAGCTTTCTTT. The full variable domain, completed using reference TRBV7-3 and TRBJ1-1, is GAGVSQTPSNKVTEKGKYVELRCDPISGHTALYWYRQSLGQGPEFLIYFQGTGAADDSGLPNDRFFAVRPEGSVSTLKIQRTERGDSAVYLCASSSTTGNTEAFFGQGTRLTVV.

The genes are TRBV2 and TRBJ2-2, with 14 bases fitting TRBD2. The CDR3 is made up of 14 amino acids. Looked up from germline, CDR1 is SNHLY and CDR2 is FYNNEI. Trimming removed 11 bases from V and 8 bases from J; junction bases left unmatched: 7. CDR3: CAARTSGRTGELFF. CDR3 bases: TGTGCCGCGCGGACTAGCGGGAGGACTGGGGAGCTGTTTTTT. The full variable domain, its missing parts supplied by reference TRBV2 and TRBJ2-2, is EPEVTQTPSHQVTQMGQEVILRCVPISNHLYFYWYRQILGQKVEFLVSFYNNEISEKSEIFDDQFSVERPDGSNFTLKIRSTKLEDSAMYFCAARTSGRTGELFFGEGSRLTVL.

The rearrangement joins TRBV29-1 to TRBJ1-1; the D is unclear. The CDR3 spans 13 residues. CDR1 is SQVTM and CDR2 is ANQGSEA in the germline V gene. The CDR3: CSSARWRDTEAFF. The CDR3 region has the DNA TGCAGTTCGGCCCGGTGGCGGGACACTGAAGCTTTCTTT.

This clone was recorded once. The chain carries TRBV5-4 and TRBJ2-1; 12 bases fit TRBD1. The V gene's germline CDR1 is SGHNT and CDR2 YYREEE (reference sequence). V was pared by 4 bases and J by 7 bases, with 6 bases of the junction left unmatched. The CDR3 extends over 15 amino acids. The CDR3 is CASSQGQGARNEQFF. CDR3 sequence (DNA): TGTGCCAGCAGCCAGGGACAGGGGGCTCGGAATGAGCAGTTCTTC. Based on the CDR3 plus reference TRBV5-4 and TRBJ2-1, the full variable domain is ETGVTQSPTHLIKTRGQQVTLRCSSQSGHNTVSWYQQALGQGPQFIFQYYREEENGRGNFPPRFSGLQFPNYSSELNVNALELDDSALYLCASSQGQGARNEQFFGPGTRLTVL.

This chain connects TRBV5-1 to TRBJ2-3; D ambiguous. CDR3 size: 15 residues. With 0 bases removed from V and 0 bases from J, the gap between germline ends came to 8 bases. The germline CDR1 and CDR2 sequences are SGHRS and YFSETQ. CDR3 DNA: TGCGCCAGCAGCTTGGCCTTTTCTAGCACAGATACGCAGTATTTT. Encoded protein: CASSLAFSSTDTQYF.

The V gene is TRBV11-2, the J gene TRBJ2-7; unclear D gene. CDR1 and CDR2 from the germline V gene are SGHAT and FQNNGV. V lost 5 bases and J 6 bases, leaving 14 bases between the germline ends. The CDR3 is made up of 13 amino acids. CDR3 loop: CASSTYSDGEQYF. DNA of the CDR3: TGTGCCAGCAGCACCTACTCGGACGGCGAGCAGTACTTC.

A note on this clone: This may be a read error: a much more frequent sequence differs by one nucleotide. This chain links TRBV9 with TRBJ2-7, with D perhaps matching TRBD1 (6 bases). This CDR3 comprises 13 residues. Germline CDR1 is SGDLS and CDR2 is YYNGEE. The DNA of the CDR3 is TGTGCCAACAGCGTAGGACAGACCAACGAGCAGTACTTC. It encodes CANSVGQTNEQYF.

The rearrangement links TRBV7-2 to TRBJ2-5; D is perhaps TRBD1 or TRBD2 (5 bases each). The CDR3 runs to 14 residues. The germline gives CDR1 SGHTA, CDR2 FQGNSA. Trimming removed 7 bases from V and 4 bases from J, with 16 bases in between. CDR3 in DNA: TGTGCCAGCACCCCTGGGACCGTCGGAGAGACCCAGTACTTC. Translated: CASTPGTVGETQYF.

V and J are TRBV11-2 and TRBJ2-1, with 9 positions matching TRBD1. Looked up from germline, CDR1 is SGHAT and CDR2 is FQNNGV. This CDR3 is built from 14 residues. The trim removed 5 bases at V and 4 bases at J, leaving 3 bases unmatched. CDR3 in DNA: TGTGCCAGCAGCGTGGGGACAGGGTACAATGAGCAGTTCTTC. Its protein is CASSVGTGYNEQFF.